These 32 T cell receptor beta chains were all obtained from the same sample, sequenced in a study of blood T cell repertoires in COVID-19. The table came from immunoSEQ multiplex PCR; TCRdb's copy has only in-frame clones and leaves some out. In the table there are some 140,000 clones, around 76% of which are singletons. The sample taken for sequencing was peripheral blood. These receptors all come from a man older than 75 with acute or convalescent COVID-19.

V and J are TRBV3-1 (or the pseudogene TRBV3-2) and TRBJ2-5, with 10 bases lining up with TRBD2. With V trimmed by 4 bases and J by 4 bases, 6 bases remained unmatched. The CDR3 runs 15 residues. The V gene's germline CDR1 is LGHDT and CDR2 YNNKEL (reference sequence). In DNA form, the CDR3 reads TGTGCCAGCAGCCCCCGGGTAGCGGGGGGAGAGACCCAGTACTTC. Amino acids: CASSPRVAGGETQYF.

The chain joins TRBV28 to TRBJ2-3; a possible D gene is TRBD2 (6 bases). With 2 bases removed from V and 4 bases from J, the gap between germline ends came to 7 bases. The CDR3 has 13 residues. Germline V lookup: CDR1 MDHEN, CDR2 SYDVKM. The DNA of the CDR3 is TGTGCCAGCAGTTTACGGGAGCCAGATACGCAGTATTTT. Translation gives CASSLREPDTQYF.

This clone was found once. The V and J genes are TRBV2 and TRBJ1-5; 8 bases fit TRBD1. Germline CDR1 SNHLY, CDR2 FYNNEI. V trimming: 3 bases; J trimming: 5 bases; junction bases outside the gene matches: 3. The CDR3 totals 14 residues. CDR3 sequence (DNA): TGTGCCAGCAGTGACCCACAGGGGGATCAGCCCCAGCATTTT. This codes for CASSDPQGDQPQHF.

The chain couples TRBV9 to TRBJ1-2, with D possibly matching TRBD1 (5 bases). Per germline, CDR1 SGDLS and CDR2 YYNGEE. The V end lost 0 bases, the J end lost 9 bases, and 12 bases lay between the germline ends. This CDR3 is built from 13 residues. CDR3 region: CASSVAGGMSYTF. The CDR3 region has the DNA TGTGCCAGCAGCGTAGCGGGGGGTATGAGCTACACCTTC.

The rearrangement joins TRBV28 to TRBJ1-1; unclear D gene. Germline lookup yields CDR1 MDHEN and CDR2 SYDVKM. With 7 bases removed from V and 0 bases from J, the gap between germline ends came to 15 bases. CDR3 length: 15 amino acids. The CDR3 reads CASTRYTVVNTEAFF. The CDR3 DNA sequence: TGTGCCAGCACCCGATATACAGTCGTGAACACTGAAGCTTTCTTT.

CDR3 amino acids: CASSPTGNHYEQYF. DNA for the CDR3: TGTGCCAGCAGCCCAACAGGGAACCACTACGAGCAGTACTTC. The chain is built from TRBV28 and TRBJ2-7; a possible D gene is TRBD1 (6 bases). In germline, CDR1 is MDHEN, CDR2 SYDVKM. The ends were cut back, 6 bases at V and 3 bases at J, with 15 bases in the middle. The CDR3 has 14 residues.

The CDR3 spells CASSLRRGEEQFF. In nucleotides, the CDR3 is TGTGCCAGCAGCTTACGTCGGGGAGAGGAGCAGTTCTTC. V and J are TRBV5-4 and TRBJ2-1; the D gene is possibly TRBD2 (5 bases). In germline, CDR1 is SGHNT, CDR2 YYREEE (reference sequence). This CDR3 is 13 amino acids long. V was cut by 2 bases and J by 10 bases, with 13 bases left in between.

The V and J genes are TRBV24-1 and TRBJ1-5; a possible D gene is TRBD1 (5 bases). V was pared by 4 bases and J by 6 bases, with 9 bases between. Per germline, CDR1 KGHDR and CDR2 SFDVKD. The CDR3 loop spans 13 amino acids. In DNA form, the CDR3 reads TGTGCCACCAGTGAGGCAGGGCTTCAGCCCCAGCATTTT. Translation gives CATSEAGLQPQHF.

The CDR3 reads CASSPQGLGGYTF. The DNA of the CDR3 is TGTGCCAGCAGCCCACAGGGTTTGGGTGGCTACACCTTC. The V and J genes are TRBV7-2 and TRBJ1-2, with D tentatively TRBD1 (6 bases). Germline V gene lookup returns CDR1 SGHTA and CDR2 FQGNSA. The V gene lost 5 bases and the J gene lost 7 bases, with 14 bases spanning the gap. This CDR3 has 13 amino acids.

The CDR3 DNA is TGTGCCAGCACCGACAGGGGGAATTCACCCCTCCACTTT. Translated: CASTDRGNSPLHF. This chain connects TRBV6-5 to TRBJ1-6; TRBD1 matches 9 bases. The CDR3 extends over 13 amino acids. Trimming cost V 7 bases and J 7 bases; bases outside gene matches: 2. Germline assignment: CDR1 MNHEY and CDR2 SVGAGI.

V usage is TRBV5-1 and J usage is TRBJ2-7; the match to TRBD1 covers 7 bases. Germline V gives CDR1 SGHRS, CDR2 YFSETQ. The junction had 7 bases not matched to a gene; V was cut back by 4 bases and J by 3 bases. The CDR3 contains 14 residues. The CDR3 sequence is CASSPGQVNYEQYF. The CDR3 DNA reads TGCGCCAGCAGCCCTGGACAGGTTAACTACGAGCAGTACTTC.

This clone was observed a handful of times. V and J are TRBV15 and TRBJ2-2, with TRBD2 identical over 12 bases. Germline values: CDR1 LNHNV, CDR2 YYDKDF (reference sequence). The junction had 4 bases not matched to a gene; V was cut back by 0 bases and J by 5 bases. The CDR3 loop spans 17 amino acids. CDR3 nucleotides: TGTGCCACCAGCAGAGACGGACTAGCGGGGCAGACCGGGGAGCTGTTTTTT. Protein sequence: CATSRDGLAGQTGELFF. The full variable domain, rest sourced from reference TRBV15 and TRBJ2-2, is DAMVIQNPRYQVTQFGKPVTLSCSQTLNHNVMYWYQQKSSQAPKLLFHYYDKDFNNEADTPDNFQSRRPNTSFCFLDIRSPGLGDTAMYLCATSRDGLAGQTGELFFGEGSRLTVL.

The CDR3 DNA is TGTGCCAGCATCAGGCAGGGGGCAGGCACTGAAGCTTTCTTT. Translated, it gives CASIRQGAGTEAFF. The chain links TRBV6-6 to TRBJ1-1; 8 nucleotides line up with TRBD1. Germline V gives CDR1 MNHNY, CDR2 SVGAGI (reference sequence). The junction had 8 bases not matched to a gene; V was cut back by 7 bases and J by 4 bases. The CDR3 runs to 14 residues.

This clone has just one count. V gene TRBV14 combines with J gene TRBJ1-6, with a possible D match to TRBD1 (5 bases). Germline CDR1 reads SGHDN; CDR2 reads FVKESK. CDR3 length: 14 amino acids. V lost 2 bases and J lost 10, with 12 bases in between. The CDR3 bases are TGTGCCAGCAGCCAAACAGGCGGGGGATCACCCCTCCACTTT. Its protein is CASSQTGGGSPLHF.

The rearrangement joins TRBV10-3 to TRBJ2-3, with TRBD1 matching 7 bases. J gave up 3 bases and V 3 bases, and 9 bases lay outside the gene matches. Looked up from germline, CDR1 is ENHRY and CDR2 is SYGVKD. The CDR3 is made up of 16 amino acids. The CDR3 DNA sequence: TGTGCCATCAGTGATAATACGAGGGGGCCAACAGATACGCAGTATTTT. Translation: CAISDNTRGPTDTQYF.

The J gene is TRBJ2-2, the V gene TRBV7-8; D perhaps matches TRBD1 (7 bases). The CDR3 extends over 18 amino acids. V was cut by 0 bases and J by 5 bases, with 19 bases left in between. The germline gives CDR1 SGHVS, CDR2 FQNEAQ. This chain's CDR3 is CASSLAPRRQGGTGELFF. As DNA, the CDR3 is TGTGCCAGCAGCTTAGCCCCTCGGAGACAGGGAGGAACCGGGGAGCTGTTTTTT.

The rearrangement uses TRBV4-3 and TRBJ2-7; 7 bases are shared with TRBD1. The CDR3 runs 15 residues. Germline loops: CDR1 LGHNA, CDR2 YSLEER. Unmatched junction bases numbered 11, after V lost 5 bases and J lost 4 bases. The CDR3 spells CASSSKPGQDYEQYF. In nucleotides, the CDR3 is TGCGCCAGCAGCTCTAAACCCGGACAGGATTACGAGCAGTACTTC.

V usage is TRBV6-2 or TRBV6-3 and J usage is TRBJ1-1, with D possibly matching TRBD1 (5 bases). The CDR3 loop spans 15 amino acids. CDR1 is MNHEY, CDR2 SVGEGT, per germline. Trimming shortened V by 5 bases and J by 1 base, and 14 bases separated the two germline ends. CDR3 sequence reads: CASSDARDRNTEAFF. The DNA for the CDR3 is TGTGCCAGCAGTGACGCACGTGACAGGAACACTGAAGCTTTCTTT.

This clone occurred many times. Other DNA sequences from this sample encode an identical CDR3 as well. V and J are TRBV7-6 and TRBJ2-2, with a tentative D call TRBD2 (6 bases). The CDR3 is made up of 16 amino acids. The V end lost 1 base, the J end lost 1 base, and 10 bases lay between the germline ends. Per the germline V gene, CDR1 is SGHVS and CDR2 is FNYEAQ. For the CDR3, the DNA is TGTGCCAGCAGCTTAGAGCGACTAGAGAACACCGGGGAGCTGTTTTTT. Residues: CASSLERLENTGELFF.

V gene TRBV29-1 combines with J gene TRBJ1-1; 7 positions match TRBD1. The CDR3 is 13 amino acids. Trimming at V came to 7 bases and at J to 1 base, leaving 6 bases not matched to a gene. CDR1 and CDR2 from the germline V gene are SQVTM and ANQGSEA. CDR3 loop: CSAKGQTNTEAFF. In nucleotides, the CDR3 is TGCAGCGCCAAGGGACAGACGAACACTGAAGCTTTCTTT.

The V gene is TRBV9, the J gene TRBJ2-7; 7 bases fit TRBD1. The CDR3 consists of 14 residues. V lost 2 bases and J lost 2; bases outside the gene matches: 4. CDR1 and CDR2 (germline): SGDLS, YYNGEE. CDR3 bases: TGTGCCAGCAGCGTTGGGACAGCAACCTACGAGCAGTACTTC. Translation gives CASSVGTATYEQYF.

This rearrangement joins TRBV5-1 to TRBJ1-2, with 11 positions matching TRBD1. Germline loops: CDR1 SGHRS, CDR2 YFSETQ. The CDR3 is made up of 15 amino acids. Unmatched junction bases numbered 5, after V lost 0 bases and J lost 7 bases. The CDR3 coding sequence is TGCGCCAGCAGCTTGGAAGGACAGGGGGCGCTTGGCTACACCTTC. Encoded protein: CASSLEGQGALGYTF. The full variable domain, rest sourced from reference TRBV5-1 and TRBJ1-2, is KAGVTQTPRYLIKTRGQQVTLSCSPISGHRSVSWYQQTPGQGLQFLFEYFSETQRNKGNFPGRFSGRQFSNSRSEMNVSTLELGDSALYLCASSLEGQGALGYTFGSGTRLTVV.

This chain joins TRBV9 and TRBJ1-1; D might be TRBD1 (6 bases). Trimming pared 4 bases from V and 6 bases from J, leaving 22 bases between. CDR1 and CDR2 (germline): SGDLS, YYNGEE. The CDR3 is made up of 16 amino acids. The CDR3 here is CASSPMGGLGAAEAFF. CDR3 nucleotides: TGTGCCAGCAGCCCCATGGGGGGGTTGGGGGCCGCTGAAGCTTTCTTT.

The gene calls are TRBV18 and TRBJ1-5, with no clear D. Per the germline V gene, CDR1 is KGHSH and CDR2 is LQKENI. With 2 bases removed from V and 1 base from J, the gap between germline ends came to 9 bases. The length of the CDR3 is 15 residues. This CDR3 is CASSPDNGSNQPQHF. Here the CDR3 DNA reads TGTGCCAGCTCACCAGATAACGGGAGCAATCAGCCCCAGCATTTT.

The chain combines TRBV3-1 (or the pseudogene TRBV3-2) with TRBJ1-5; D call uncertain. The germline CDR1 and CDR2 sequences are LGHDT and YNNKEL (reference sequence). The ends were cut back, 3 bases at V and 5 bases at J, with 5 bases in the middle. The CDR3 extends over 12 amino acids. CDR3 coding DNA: TGTGCCAGCAGCCAGAGGGATCAGCCCCAGCATTTT. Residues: CASSQRDQPQHF.

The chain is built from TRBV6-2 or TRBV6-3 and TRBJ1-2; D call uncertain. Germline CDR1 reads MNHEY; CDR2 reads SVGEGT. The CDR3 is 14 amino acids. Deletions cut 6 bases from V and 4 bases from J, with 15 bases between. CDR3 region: CASSDPRSLYGYTF. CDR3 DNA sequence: TGTGCCAGCAGCGATCCGAGGAGTCTCTATGGCTACACCTTC.

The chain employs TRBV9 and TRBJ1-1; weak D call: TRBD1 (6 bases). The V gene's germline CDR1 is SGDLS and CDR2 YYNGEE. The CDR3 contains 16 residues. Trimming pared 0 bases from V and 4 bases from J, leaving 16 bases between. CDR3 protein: CASSVDGSRGGTEAFF. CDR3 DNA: TGTGCCAGCAGCGTAGATGGGAGTAGAGGGGGCACTGAAGCTTTCTTT. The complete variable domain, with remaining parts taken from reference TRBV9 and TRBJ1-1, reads DSGVTQTPKHLITATGQRVTLRCSPRSGDLSVYWYQQSLDQGLQFLIQYYNGEERAKGNILERFSAQQFPDLHSELNLSSLELGDSALYFCASSVDGSRGGTEAFFGQGTRLTVV.

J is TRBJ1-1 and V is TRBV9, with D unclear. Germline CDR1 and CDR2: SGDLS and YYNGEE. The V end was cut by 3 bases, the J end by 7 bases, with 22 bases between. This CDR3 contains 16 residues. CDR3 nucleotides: TGTGCCAGCAGCGCCGCTAGGGCGAAGGACTCCGGTGAAGCTTTCTTT. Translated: CASSAARAKDSGEAFF.

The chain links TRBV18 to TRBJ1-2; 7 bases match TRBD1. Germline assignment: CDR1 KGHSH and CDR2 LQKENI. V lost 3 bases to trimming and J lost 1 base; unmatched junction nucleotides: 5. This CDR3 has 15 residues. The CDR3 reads CASSPTGKINYGYTF. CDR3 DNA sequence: TGTGCCAGCTCACCGACAGGGAAGATTAACTATGGCTACACCTTC. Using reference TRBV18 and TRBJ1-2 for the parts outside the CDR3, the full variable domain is NAGVMQNPRHLVRRRGQEARLRCSPMKGHSHVYWYRQLPEEGLKFMVYLQKENIIDESGMPKERFSAEFPKEGPSILRIQQVVRGDSAAYFCASSPTGKINYGYTFGSGTRLTVV.

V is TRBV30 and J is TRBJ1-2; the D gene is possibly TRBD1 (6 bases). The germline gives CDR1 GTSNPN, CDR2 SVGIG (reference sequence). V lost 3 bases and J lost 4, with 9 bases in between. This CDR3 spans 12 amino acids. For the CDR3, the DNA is TGTGCCTGGAGAACAGGGAGCTATGGCTACACCTTC. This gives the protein CAWRTGSYGYTF.

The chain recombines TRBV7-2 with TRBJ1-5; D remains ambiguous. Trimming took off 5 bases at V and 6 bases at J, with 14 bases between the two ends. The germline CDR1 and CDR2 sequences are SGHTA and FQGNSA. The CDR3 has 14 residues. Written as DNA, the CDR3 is TGTGCCAGCAGCCCCCTTCCGACATTTCAGCCCCAGCATTTT. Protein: CASSPLPTFQPQHF.

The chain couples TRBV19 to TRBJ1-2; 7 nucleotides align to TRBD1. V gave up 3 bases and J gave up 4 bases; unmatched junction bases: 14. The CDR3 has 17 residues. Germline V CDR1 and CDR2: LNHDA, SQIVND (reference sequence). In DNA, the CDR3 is TGTGCCAGTAGTATGAGGGGCGGAGGGGGCGCTGGCTATGGCTACACCTTC. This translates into CASSMRGGGGAGYGYTF.